This T cell receptor beta chain was observed in a study of shared clonotypes between healthy human individuals. Deletions cut 5 bases from V and 1 base from J, with 15 bases between. Germline values: CDR1 SGHRS, CDR2 YFSETQ. This CDR3 spans 15 amino acids. Every contributor of samples was a Caucasian grown-up residing in Nashville, Tennessee. Samples left unsorted employed about 100 million PBMCs for genomic DNA. Some 30,000 T cell genomes (around 300 ng DNA) went into each PBMC replicate. This table comes from immunoSEQ multiplex PCR, and its TCRdb copy is limited to in-frame clones, with some not included. Altogether some 490,000 clones are present, about 85% being singletons, with the ten largest covering about 13%.

This receptor was identified in a middle-aged woman in good health. Some clones in this sample may be carry-over from other donors' samples. The sequenced sample consisted of PBMCs. The chain has TRBV5-1 and TRBJ1-1; D unclear. The CDR3 loop reads CASSASPEKNTEAFF. The CDR3 nucleotides read TGCGCCAGCAGTGCATCCCCGGAGAAGAACACTGAAGCTTTCTTT. Using reference TRBV5-1 and TRBJ1-1 for the parts outside the CDR3, the full variable domain is KAGVTQTPRYLIKTRGQQVTLSCSPISGHRSVSWYQQTPGQGLQFLFEYFSETQRNKGNFPGRFSGRQFSNSRSEMNVSTLELGDSALYLCASSASPEKNTEAFFGQGTRLTVV.